The entry below describes one TCR beta chain. Its target is unknown. The data were obtained in a study of cytomegalovirus exposure and HLA in healthy donors. Study at large: Among roughly 180 million T cells, an earlier analysis found roughly 100 million unique TCR beta sequences. Inside one of the first data releases sat around 77 million unique TCRs taken from HLA-typed donors. General study findings and limits: It was reportedly the case that the classifier diagnosed cytomegalovirus status with high specificity and sensitivity.

The primer mix had 60 Vbeta and 13 Jbeta primers. Assay: immunoSEQ multiplex PCR; the TCRdb copy retains only in-frame clones and omits some. The sample carries some 110,000 clones, about 79% recorded once. This TCR was recovered from a man aged 60 to 69 in good health and CMV-seropositive. Input material: PBMCs.

The CDR3 loop is CASSFLGTDFYGYTF. The CDR3 nucleotides are TGTGCCAGCAGCTTCCTTGGGACAGATTTCTATGGCTACACCTTC. The chain employs TRBV27 and TRBJ1-2; 7 nucleotides align to TRBD1. Germline V lookup: CDR1 MNHEY, CDR2 SMNVEV (reference sequence). CDR3 length: 15 residues. V trimming: 6 bases; J trimming: 4 bases; junction bases outside the gene matches: 11.